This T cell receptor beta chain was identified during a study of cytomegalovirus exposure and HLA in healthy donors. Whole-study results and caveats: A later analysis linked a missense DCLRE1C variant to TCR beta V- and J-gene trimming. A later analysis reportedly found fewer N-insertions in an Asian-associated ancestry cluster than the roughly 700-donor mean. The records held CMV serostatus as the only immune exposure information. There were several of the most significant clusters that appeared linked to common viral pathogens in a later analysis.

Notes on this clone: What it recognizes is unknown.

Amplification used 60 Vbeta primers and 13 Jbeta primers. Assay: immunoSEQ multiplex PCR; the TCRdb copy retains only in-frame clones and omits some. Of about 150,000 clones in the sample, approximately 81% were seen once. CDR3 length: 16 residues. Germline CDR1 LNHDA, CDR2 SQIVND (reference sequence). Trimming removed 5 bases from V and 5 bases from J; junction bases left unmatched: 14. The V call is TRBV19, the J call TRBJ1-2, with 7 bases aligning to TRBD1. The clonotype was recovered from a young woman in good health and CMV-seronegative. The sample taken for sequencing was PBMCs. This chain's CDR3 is CASSPWDSQRRYGYTF. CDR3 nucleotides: TGTGCCAGTAGTCCCTGGGACAGCCAACGTCGTTATGGCTACACCTTC.